These T cell receptor beta chains were read from a single sample in a study of T cells in localized non-small cell lung cancer. The table came from immunoSEQ multiplex PCR; TCRdb's copy has only in-frame clones and leaves some out. The repertoire holds tens of thousands of clones, with 84% as singletons. The sample was peripheral blood, taken before any cancer treatment. The source of these receptors is a female donor older than 55 with stage I lung adenocarcinoma. Each CDR3 is given with its conserved first and last residue. Each record gives: clone size, D gene, V gene, J gene, CDR3 DNA, CDR3 protein. The D gene is left open where the match is weak. Only some rows state a clone size, as once, few, many or a class for expanded clones.

>-|TRBD2|TRBV29-1|TRBJ2-5
TGCACCGTGCCGTCTAGCGGGATGTCCGGGACCCAGTACTTC
CTVPSSGMSGTQYF
>once|-|TRBV19|TRBJ2-7
TGTGCCAGTAGTACCTTCCTCGAGGGACTTAGGGGCTACGAGCAGTACTTC
CASSTFLEGLRGYEQYF
>-|TRBD1|TRBV6-5|TRBJ1-1
TGTGCCAGCAGGGACAGGGTAATGAACACTGAAGCTTTCTTT
CASRDRVMNTEAFF
>-|-|TRBV5-1|TRBJ2-6
TGCGCCAGCACGCCCGGTACCGGGGCCAACGTCCTGACTTTC
CASTPGTGANVLTF
>few|-|TRBV6-4|TRBJ1-6
TGTGCCAGTGCAACCGATTATAATTCACCCCTCCACTTT
CASATDYNSPLHF
>-|TRBD1|TRBV7-3|TRBJ2-7
TGTGCCAGCAGCAGGGACAGAAACTACGAGCAGTACTTC
CASSRDRNYEQYF
>-|-|TRBV19|TRBJ2-5
TGTGCCAGTAGCCTGAACAGGGTTGAACGGGAGACCCAGTACTTC
CASSLNRVERETQYF
>-|-|TRBV7-9|TRBJ2-5
TGTGCCAGCAGCTCGAGCTGGGAAGAGACCCAGTACTTC
CASSSSWEETQYF
>-|-|TRBV13|TRBJ2-1
TGTGCCAGCAGGCTGACGACAGTTAGCTCCTACAATGAGCAGTTCTTC
CASRLTTVSSYNEQFF
>few|-|TRBV28|TRBJ2-1
TGTGCCAGCAGGGGTCCTCTCGATGAGCAGTTCTTC
CASRGPLDEQFF
>-|TRBD2|TRBV5-5|TRBJ2-7
TGTGCCAGCAGCTTGCAAGGGACTAGTCTCCACGAGCAGTACTTC
CASSLQGTSLHEQYF
>-|-|TRBV19|TRBJ2-5
TGTGCCAGTAGTACCGCGGCAAACGACATGACCCAGTACTTC
CASSTAANDMTQYF
>-|TRBD1|TRBV11-1|TRBJ2-5
TGTGCCAGCAGCCGCAGTCCAGGGGGAGAGACCCAGTACTTC
CASSRSPGGETQYF
>-|-|TRBV28|TRBJ1-5
TGTGCCAGCAGTTTCGCTCGGAAGGGAAGCAATCAGCCCCAGCATTTT
CASSFARKGSNQPQHF
>-|-|TRBV5-1|TRBJ1-1
TGCGCCAGCAGCTTGATCCGAGGCGGTGAAGCTTTCTTT
CASSLIRGGEAFF
>once|-|TRBV4-2|TRBJ1-1
TGTGCCAGCAGCCAGGGGACGAACACTGAAGCTTTCTTT
CASSQGTNTEAFF
>once|TRBD2|TRBV2|TRBJ2-2
TGTGCCAGCAGTGCGATTGGCGGGAGCACCGGGGAGCTGTTTTTT
CASSAIGGSTGELFF
>once|-|TRBV5-4|TRBJ1-2
TGTGCCAGCAGCCCGGGGACGCGGGTGGAGGGTGGCTACACCTTC
CASSPGTRVEGGYTF
>-|TRBD2|TRBV4-2|TRBJ2-7
TGTGCCAGCAGCCAAACCGGGACTAGCGTCTACGAGCAGTACTTC
CASSQTGTSVYEQYF
>-|-|TRBV21-1|TRBJ2-1
TGTGCCAGCAGCAAGAGGATTAGCGGGGAGAATGAGCAGTTCTTC
CASSKRISGENEQFF
>-|-|TRBV9|TRBJ2-3
TGTGCCAGCAGCGTAACCCCAGGGGGCACAGATACGCAGTATTTT
CASSVTPGGTDTQYF
>-|-|TRBV6-5|TRBJ2-2
TGTGCCAGCAGTTTCCACACCGGGGAGCTGTTTTTT
CASSFHTGELFF
>-|-|TRBV6-5|TRBJ2-5
TGTGCCAGCAGTTTGCACGCCCAGGCGACCCAGTACTTC
CASSLHAQATQYF
>-|-|TRBV6-6|TRBJ1-1
TGTGCCAGCAGTTATTCCCAAATCGACACTGAAGCTTTCTTT
CASSYSQIDTEAFF
>-|TRBD2|TRBV2|TRBJ2-3
TGTGCCAGCAGTCTTGGACTAGCGGGAGTGACAGATACGCAGTATTTT
CASSLGLAGVTDTQYF
>-|TRBD1|TRBV7-9|TRBJ2-1
TGTGCCAGCAGCGAACCCGGGACAGGGCTTGGTGAGCAGTTCTTC
CASSEPGTGLGEQFF
>-|-|TRBV2|TRBJ2-1
TGTGCCAGCAGCCTCAGGGGGGGAGTCGGCAATGAGCAGTTCTTC
CASSLRGGVGNEQFF
>once|TRBD1|TRBV25-1|TRBJ1-2
TGTGCCAGCAGTGCGACAGGGACCTATGGCTACACCTTC
CASSATGTYGYTF
>-|-|TRBV6-1|TRBJ1-2
TGTGCCAGCAGTGAAGGGAGAGTGGGGCTAATCCTTTATGGCTACACCTTC
CASSEGRVGLILYGYTF
>-|-|TRBV10-3|TRBJ2-3
TGTGCCATCAGTGTAGGAGACAGGTCTGTTGCAGATACGCAGTATTTT
CAISVGDRSVADTQYF
>-|-|TRBV9|TRBJ2-5
TGTGCCAGCAGCGTAGGGTCGAGGGAGACCCAGTACTTC
CASSVGSRETQYF
>-|TRBD2|TRBV18|TRBJ2-3
TGTGCCAGCTCACCAAGGGGTCGGACTAGCGGGAGAGGGGCAGATACGCAGTATTTT
CASSPRGRTSGRGADTQYF
>-|-|TRBV29-1|TRBJ1-1
TGCAGCGTTGAATCCAGCGGAGAAGCTTTCTTT
CSVESSGEAFF
>-|TRBD1|TRBV6-6|TRBJ1-1
TGTGCCAGCAGGGGCGAGACAGGGGGCGAGTGGGCTTTCTTT
CASRGETGGEWAFF
>-|TRBD2|TRBV5-1|TRBJ2-1
TGCGCCAGCAGCGGGGAGCAACTAGCGGGAGATCAACGGTCCTACAATGAGCAGTTCTTC
CASSGEQLAGDQRSYNEQFF
>once|-|TRBV28|TRBJ2-7
TGTGCCAGCAGTTCAGGCACGAGCTACGAGCAGTACTTC
CASSSGTSYEQYF
>-|-|TRBV9|TRBJ1-5
TGTGCCAGCAGTCCGACTGGACAGAGTAATCAGCCCCAGCATTTT
CASSPTGQSNQPQHF